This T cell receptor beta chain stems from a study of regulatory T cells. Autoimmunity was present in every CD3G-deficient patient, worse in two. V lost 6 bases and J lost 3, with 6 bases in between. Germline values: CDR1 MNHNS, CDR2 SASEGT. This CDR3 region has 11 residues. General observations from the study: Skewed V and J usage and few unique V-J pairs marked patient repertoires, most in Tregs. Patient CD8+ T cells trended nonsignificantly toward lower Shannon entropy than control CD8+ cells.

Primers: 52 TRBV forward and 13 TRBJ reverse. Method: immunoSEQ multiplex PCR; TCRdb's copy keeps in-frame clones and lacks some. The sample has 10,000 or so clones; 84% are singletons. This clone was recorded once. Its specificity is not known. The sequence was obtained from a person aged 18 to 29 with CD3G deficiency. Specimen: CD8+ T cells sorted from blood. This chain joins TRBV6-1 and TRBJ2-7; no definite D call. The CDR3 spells CASRHFYEQYF. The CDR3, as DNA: TGTGCCAGCAGGCATTTCTACGAGCAGTACTTC.